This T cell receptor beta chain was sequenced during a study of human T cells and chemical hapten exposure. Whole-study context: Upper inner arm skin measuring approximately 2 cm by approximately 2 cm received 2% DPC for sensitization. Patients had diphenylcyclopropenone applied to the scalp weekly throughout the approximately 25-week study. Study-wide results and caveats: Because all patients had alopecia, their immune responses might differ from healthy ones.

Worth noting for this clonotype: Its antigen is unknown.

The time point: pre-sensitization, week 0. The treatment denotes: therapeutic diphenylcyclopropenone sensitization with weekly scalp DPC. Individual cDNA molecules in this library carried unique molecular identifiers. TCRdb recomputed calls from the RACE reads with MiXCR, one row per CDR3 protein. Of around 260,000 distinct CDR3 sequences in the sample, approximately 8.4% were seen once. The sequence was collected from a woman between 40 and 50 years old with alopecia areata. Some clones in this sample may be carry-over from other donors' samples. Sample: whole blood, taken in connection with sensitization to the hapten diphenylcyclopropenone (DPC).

This CDR3 reads CASSLQPLASRGTDTQYF. The CDR3 coding sequence is TGTGCCAGCAGCTTGCAACCCCTAGCGAGCCGAGGGACAGATACGCAGTATTTT. The chain is built from TRBV7-2 and TRBJ2-3; TRBD2 might be the D (6 bases). Germline V gene lookup returns CDR1 SGHTA and CDR2 FQGNSA. The CDR3 length is 18 residues. V lost 3 bases and J 3 bases, leaving 22 bases between the germline ends.